This T cell receptor beta chain was sequenced during a study of OX40 agonist ivuxolimab in advanced cancers. Study findings and constraints: On average, CD8+ T cells showed a greater number of expanded clones than CD4+.

CDR3 length: 12 amino acids. V was clipped by 4 bases and J by 5 bases, with 8 bases between them. Germline assignment: CDR1 GTSNPN and CDR2 SVGIG (reference sequence). This table comes from immunoSEQ multiplex PCR, and its TCRdb copy is limited to in-frame clones, with some not included. The table includes tens of thousands of clones, 85% detected once. This clone was seen more than once but under ten times. Its specificity is not known. The starting material was CD4+ or CD8+ T cells sorted from blood, obtained in a trial of the OX40 agonist ivuxolimab. The rearrangement links TRBV30 to TRBJ2-2; no firm D call. The receptor was isolated from an adult with an advanced solid tumor such as melanoma, head and neck, liver or kidney cancer. The CDR3 DNA reads as TGTGCCTGGACCGTCGGGACCGGGGAGCTGTTTTTT. Its protein is CAWTVGTGELFF.